The 15 T cell receptor beta chains in this list originate from one sample, sequenced in a study of OX40 agonist ivuxolimab in advanced cancers. The receptor library was made with the immunoSEQ multiplex PCR assay. TCRdb re-hosts the immuneACCESS table, in-frame sequences only. Its copies lack some clones; in the studies checked, an unresolved V gene accounts for under half of them, and the cause for the rest is not known. The sample profile shows about 74,000 clones; around nine tenths of them were found once. The ten most abundant clones make up less than 6% of the sample. Sequenced material: CD4+ or CD8+ T cells sorted from blood, taken in a trial of the OX40 agonist ivuxolimab. The receptor set was obtained from an adult with an advanced solid tumor such as melanoma, head and neck, liver or kidney cancer.

The V gene is TRBV7-9, the J gene TRBJ2-1; 13 nucleotides agree with TRBD2. This CDR3 contains 15 residues. After removal of 4 bases from V and 9 bases from J, the junction contained 6 bases not matched to a gene. Germline-derived CDR1 and CDR2 are SEHNR and FQNEAQ (reference sequence). The DNA for the CDR3 is TGTGCCAGCAGCTCCACTAGCGGGGGGGATCGTGAGCAGTTCTTC. Protein product: CASSSTSGGDREQFF.

The chain combines TRBV27 with TRBJ2-1, with D possibly TRBD2 on 6 matching bases. Trimming took off 2 bases at V and 7 bases at J, with 9 bases between the two ends. Germline CDR1 reads MNHEY; CDR2 reads SMNVEV (reference sequence). This CDR3 is 13 amino acids long. CDR3 coding DNA: TGTGCCAGCAGTTTACCGGGAGATAATGAGCAGTTCTTC. Its translation: CASSLPGDNEQFF.

This clone is medium-sized in the sample. The chain is built from TRBV5-4 and TRBJ2-7; 7 positions match TRBD1. Losses at the gene ends were 4 bases for V and 0 bases for J; bases not matched to a gene: 1. The germline V gene has CDR1 SGHNT and CDR2 YYREEE (reference sequence). The CDR3 has 13 residues. The CDR3 DNA is TGTGCCAGCAGCACAGGGGACTCCTACGAGCAGTACTTC. This sequence encodes CASSTGDSYEQYF. Combining the CDR3 with reference TRBV5-4 and TRBJ2-7 gives the whole variable domain ETGVTQSPTHLIKTRGQQVTLRCSSQSGHNTVSWYQQALGQGPQFIFQYYREEENGRGNFPPRFSGLQFPNYSSELNVNALELDDSALYLCASSTGDSYEQYFGPGTRLTVT.

The V call is TRBV7-6, the J call TRBJ2-7, with D unresolved. V was cut by 1 base and J by 6 bases, with 10 bases left in between. This CDR3 comprises 13 residues. Germline assignment: CDR1 SGHVS and CDR2 FNYEAQ. CDR3 residues: CASSLGTASEQYF. The CDR3 nucleotides are TGTGCCAGCAGCTTAGGTACTGCGTCCGAGCAGTACTTC.

This chain's CDR3 is CASSRDRVSGANVLTF. In nucleotides, the CDR3 is TGTGCCAGCAGCCGGGACAGGGTCTCTGGGGCCAACGTCCTGACTTTC. V usage is TRBV11-2 and J usage is TRBJ2-6; 9 bases are a match to TRBD1. Germline-derived CDR1 and CDR2 are SGHAT and FQNNGV. V shed 5 bases and J 0 bases; nucleotides not matched to a gene: 2. This CDR3 is 16 amino acids long.

The chain is built from TRBV4-1 and TRBJ2-3; D unclear. The V and J ends lost 3 bases and 0 bases respectively, with 13 bases between them. Germline V gene data show CDR1 as MGHRA and CDR2 as YSYEKL. This CDR3 has 16 residues. Written as DNA, the CDR3 is TGCGCCAGCAGCCAGCATATATCCTCTAGCACAGATACGCAGTATTTT. Translation: CASSQHISSSTDTQYF.

Remarks on this clone: Other DNA sequences from this sample encode an identical CDR3 as well. The gene calls are TRBV9 and TRBJ2-2; 7 bases line up with TRBD2. The CDR3 spans 14 residues. The junction had 2 bases not matched to a gene; V was cut back by 2 bases and J by 4 bases. Germline V gene lookup returns CDR1 SGDLS and CDR2 YYNGEE. DNA for the CDR3: TGTGCCAGCAGCGTGGGCGGGGGCACCGGGGAGCTGTTTTTT. It encodes CASSVGGGTGELFF.

This sequence joins TRBV9 and TRBJ2-1; the match to TRBD1 covers 10 bases. There are 17 residues in the CDR3. Germline V CDR1 and CDR2: SGDLS, YYNGEE. V was clipped by 2 bases and J by 8 bases; unmatched bases: 13. The CDR3 DNA is TGTGCCAGCAGCGTCACGAGGGACAGGGGAGGGATGGATGAGCAGTTCTTC. Its translation is CASSVTRDRGGMDEQFF.

This sequence joins TRBV5-6 and TRBJ2-7; D might be TRBD1 (6 bases). Trimming removed 3 bases from V and 7 bases from J, with 14 bases in between. CDR1 and CDR2 (germline): SGHDT, YYEEEE. This CDR3 has 13 amino acids. The chain's CDR3 is CASSWDNQWEQYF. The CDR3 coding sequence is TGTGCCAGCAGCTGGGACAATCAGTGGGAGCAGTACTTC.

The gene calls are TRBV27 and TRBJ1-2, with TRBD1 as a possible D gene (5 bases). Germline V gene data show CDR1 as MNHEY and CDR2 as SMNVEV (reference sequence). This CDR3 contains 17 residues. V was pared by 3 bases and J by 2 bases, with 19 bases between. The CDR3 is CASSLDTSSLLNYGYTF. The CDR3 DNA sequence: TGTGCCAGCAGTTTGGACACTAGTTCCCTTCTGAACTATGGCTACACCTTC.

CDR3 residues: CASSASGGVDTEAFF. The DNA for the CDR3 is TGTGCCAGCAGCGCCTCCGGGGGGGTAGACACTGAAGCTTTCTTT. This sequence joins TRBV9 and TRBJ1-1; D might be TRBD1 (5 bases). Germline loops: CDR1 SGDLS, CDR2 YYNGEE. Trimming took 3 bases from V and 3 from J, leaving 15 bases between them. This CDR3 spans 15 amino acids.

This clone was detected once. The chain joins TRBV19 to TRBJ1-1, with a possible D match to TRBD1 (5 bases). CDR3 length equals 15 residues. Germline assignment: CDR1 LNHDA and CDR2 SQIVND (reference sequence). Trimming left V 1 base short and J 0 bases short, with 9 bases between. CDR3 amino acids: CASSIGGGMNTEAFF. In DNA, the CDR3 is TGTGCCAGTAGTATAGGTGGGGGTATGAACACTGAAGCTTTCTTT.

The CDR3 is CASSYSRQMNTEAFF. The CDR3 DNA reads as TGTGCCAGCAGTTACTCCAGACAGATGAACACTGAAGCTTTCTTT. The chain combines TRBV6-6 with TRBJ1-1; weak D call: TRBD1 (5 bases). This CDR3 spans 15 amino acids. Germline loops: CDR1 MNHNY, CDR2 SVGAGI (reference sequence). V was clipped by 0 bases and J by 0 bases, with 8 bases between them.

DNA for the CDR3: TGTGCCACCTCGCCCACAGATTTGAACACTGAAGCTTTCTTT. Protein: CATSPTDLNTEAFF. V usage is TRBV7-9 and J usage is TRBJ1-1; D uncertain. There are 14 residues in the CDR3. The V and J ends lost 10 bases and 0 bases respectively, with 15 bases between them. The germline V gene has CDR1 SEHNR and CDR2 FQNEAQ (reference sequence). Filled out from reference TRBV7-9 and TRBJ1-1, the complete variable domain reads DTGVSQNPRHKITKRGQNVTFRCDPISEHNRLYWYRQTLGQGPEFLTYFQNEAQLEKSRLLSDRFSAERPKGSFSTLEIQRTEQGDSAMYLCATSPTDLNTEAFFGQGTRLTVV.

The chain has TRBV7-9 and TRBJ2-7; 9 bases match TRBD1. Germline trimming cut 5 bases from V and 2 bases from J; bases unmatched to any gene: 13. This CDR3 has 17 residues. In germline, CDR1 is SEHNR, CDR2 FQNEAQ (reference sequence). The CDR3 DNA is TGTGCCAGCAGCGGACGACTCACCGGGACAGGGACCTACGAGCAGTACTTC. Its translation is CASSGRLTGTGTYEQYF.